These 13 T cell receptor beta chains share one sample of origin, sequenced in a study of cytomegalovirus exposure and HLA in healthy donors. PCR employed 60 Vbeta and 13 Jbeta primers. The assay was immunoSEQ multiplex PCR, and TCRdb's table has in-frame clones only and misses some. This table has around 80,000 clones, around 76% appearing once. The sample taken for sequencing was PBMCs. The receptors derive from a man aged 18-30 years in good health and CMV-seropositive.

V gene TRBV25-1 combines with J gene TRBJ2-7; tentatively, D is TRBD2 (5 bases). This CDR3 has 17 residues. Germline CDR1 reads MGHDK; CDR2 reads SYGVNS. V was cut by 5 bases and J by 7 bases, with 27 bases left in between. The DNA for the CDR3 is TGTGCCAGCAGTCCCACGGAAAGGACTGCCCCCCTGTGGGAGCAGTACTTC. Protein: CASSPTERTAPLWEQYF.

The sample holds one count of this clone. V gene TRBV10-3 combines with J gene TRBJ1-1, with 7 nucleotides matching TRBD1. Germline CDR1 is ENHRY and CDR2 is SYGVKD. The trim removed 6 bases at V and 0 bases at J, leaving 7 bases unmatched. The CDR3 is made up of 15 amino acids. Written as DNA, the CDR3 is TGTGCCATCAGGGAGACAGGGAACATGAACACTGAAGCTTTCTTT. Its protein product is CAIRETGNMNTEAFF.

The chain has TRBV28 and TRBJ1-1, with a tentative D call TRBD1 (5 bases). The germline V gene has CDR1 MDHEN and CDR2 SYDVKM. Trimming removed 2 bases at V and 4 bases at J, with 11 bases between. The CDR3 spans 14 residues. Written as DNA, the CDR3 is TGTGCCAGCAGTTTACCGGGTAGGGGCACTGAAGCTTTCTTT. Encoded protein: CASSLPGRGTEAFF.

There are a few counts of this clone. This rearrangement joins TRBV5-1 to TRBJ1-2; D is uncertain. The CDR3 contains 16 residues. Between the trimmed V and J ends, which lost 0 bases and 8 bases, there was a span of 20 bases. CDR1 is SGHRS and CDR2 is YFSETQ in the germline V gene. The CDR3 bases are TGCGCCAGCAGCTTGGCCGTTAATACGGGGTTGTCAGGCTACACCTTC. This gives the protein CASSLAVNTGLSGYTF.

The chain couples TRBV28 to TRBJ1-1; D gene unclear. This CDR3 is built from 12 residues. The V end was cut by 4 bases, the J end by 7 bases, with 10 bases between. CDR1 MDHEN and CDR2 SYDVKM come from the germline V gene. CDR3: CASSSWANEAFF. The CDR3, as DNA: TGTGCCAGCAGTTCTTGGGCGAATGAAGCTTTCTTT.

The V gene is TRBV5-4, the J gene TRBJ1-4; 9 bases are a match to TRBD1. This CDR3 comprises 15 residues. Germline V gives CDR1 SGHNT, CDR2 YYREEE (reference sequence). V was clipped by 3 bases and J by 8 bases; unmatched bases: 8. This CDR3 reads CASSSSGQGLEKLFF. Written as DNA, the CDR3 is TGTGCCAGCAGCTCCTCGGGACAGGGTCTCGAAAAACTGTTTTTT.

V is TRBV6-5 and J is TRBJ2-3; TRBD1 aligns across 7 bases. After removal of 5 bases from V and 2 bases from J, the junction contained 4 bases not matched to a gene. This CDR3 spans 14 amino acids. The germline V gene encodes CDR1 MNHEY and CDR2 SVGAGI. CDR3: CASSRTGLTDTQYF. The CDR3 nucleotides read TGTGCCAGCAGTCGGACAGGACTCACAGATACGCAGTATTTT.

V and J are TRBV4-1 and TRBJ1-2, with TRBD1 matching over 9 bases. CDR1 is MGHRA and CDR2 is YSYEKL in the germline V gene. V gave up 3 bases and J gave up 3 bases; unmatched junction bases: 5. CDR3 length: 15 residues. CDR3 residues: CASSHKTGGDYGYTF. The CDR3 DNA sequence: TGCGCCAGCAGCCACAAGACAGGGGGTGACTATGGCTACACCTTC.

This sequence joins TRBV5-1 and TRBJ1-1, with a possible D match to TRBD1 (6 bases). This CDR3 spans 16 amino acids. The germline V gene has CDR1 SGHRS and CDR2 YFSETQ. Trimming removed 1 base from V and 3 bases from J, with 16 bases in between. The CDR3 DNA reads TGCGCCAGCAGCTTGTTCAGGGGCCGCCGGGACACTGAAGCTTTCTTT. Translated, it gives CASSLFRGRRDTEAFF.

The J gene is TRBJ1-2, the V gene TRBV18; D gene unclear. Germline CDR1 and CDR2: KGHSH and LQKENI. This CDR3 is 14 amino acids long. Between the trimmed V and J ends, which lost 2 bases and 0 bases, there was a span of 7 bases. CDR3: CASSPREANYGYTF. In DNA form, the CDR3 reads TGTGCCAGCTCACCAAGGGAGGCTAACTATGGCTACACCTTC.

As regards this clone: At the DNA level, this CDR3 is encoded by other sequences in the same sample as well. The rearrangement uses TRBV27 and TRBJ2-1; D is unclear. The CDR3 consists of 12 residues. Trimming removed 2 bases at V and 7 bases at J, with 6 bases between. Per germline, CDR1 MNHEY and CDR2 SMNVEV (reference sequence). CDR3 loop: CASSLRGNEQFF. CDR3 nucleotide sequence: TGTGCCAGCAGTTTAAGAGGTAATGAGCAGTTCTTC.

CDR3 protein: CASSSTGDGHTSNEQFF. CDR3 DNA: TGTGCCAGCAGCTCCACAGGGGACGGACATACGAGCAATGAGCAGTTCTTC. V usage is TRBV5-4 and J usage is TRBJ2-1; 7 bases fit TRBD1. CDR1 is SGHNT, CDR2 YYREEE, per germline (reference sequence). The length of the CDR3 is 17 residues. The V segment lost 3 bases and the J segment 6 bases; nucleotides outside the gene matches: 15.

The chain combines TRBV6-1 with TRBJ2-7; D possibly corresponds to TRBD1 (5 bases). Germline V lookup: CDR1 MNHNS, CDR2 SASEGT. Trimming left V 6 bases short and J 0 bases short, with 12 bases between. The CDR3 loop spans 14 amino acids. CDR3 protein: CASRQPTVSYEQYF. The CDR3 DNA reads as TGTGCCAGCAGACAACCGACAGTCTCCTACGAGCAGTACTTC.